This T cell receptor beta chain was captured in a study of CXCR3-negative and CXCR3-positive naive CD8 T cells. Each TRB cDNA library was prepared by 5' RACE (with UMI labels). Reanalyzing the 5' RACE reads, TCRdb keeps one entry per CDR3 protein, without DNA. The sample features around 26,000 distinct CDR3 sequences, with about 2.7% in its top ten. Findings of the study overall: Both of the naive subsets showed about the same high diversity, but memory CD8+ cells had much less. Cryopreserved cells showed partially decreased CXCR3 expression, and most assays used fresh PBMCs.

Germline V CDR1 and CDR2: SQVTM, ANQGSEA. The CDR3 runs 15 residues. As to this clonotype: Its antigen is not known.

This sequence originates from a human donor in good health. Some clones in this sample may be carry-over from other donors' samples. The chain has TRBV29-1 and TRBJ1-1; TCRdb returns TRBD1, unconfirmable since there is no DNA. Sequenced material: naive CXCR3- CD8+ T cells from blood. The subset: CD45RO-CCR7+CD27+CD95- naive CD8+ T cells lacking CXCR3 (TNR3-). The CDR3 sequence: CSVEGRTGLNTEAFF.